The present T cell receptor (beta chain) was sequenced within a study of T-cell reconstitution after alpha-beta-depleted transplantation in children. Notes on the study in general: The study reportedly traced alpha-beta T cells about two months after transplant to several hundred expanded graft clones.

This clonotype appeared many times. Antigen specificity is unknown. It was with unique molecular identifiers that the TCRbeta library was prepared. TCRdb recomputed calls from the PCR reads with MiXCR, one row per CDR3 protein. Among 330,000 or so distinct CDR3 sequences, 9.5% to 13% were seen once, and the ten largest hold less than 8%. Here the sequenced sample was PBMCs, taken before TCRalphabeta/CD19-depleted stem cell transplant. This clonotype was sampled from a boy less than two years old with acute myeloid leukemia, due to receive a stem cell transplant.

The CDR3: CATSGHNEQFF. CDR3 nucleotides: TGTGCCACCTCAGGGCACAATGAGCAGTTCTTC. The chain joins TRBV7-9 to TRBJ2-1, with D tentatively TRBD1 (5 bases). Deletions cut 10 bases from V and 5 bases from J, with 9 bases between. From germline, CDR1 is SEHNR and CDR2 FQNEAQ (reference sequence). This CDR3 spans 11 amino acids.